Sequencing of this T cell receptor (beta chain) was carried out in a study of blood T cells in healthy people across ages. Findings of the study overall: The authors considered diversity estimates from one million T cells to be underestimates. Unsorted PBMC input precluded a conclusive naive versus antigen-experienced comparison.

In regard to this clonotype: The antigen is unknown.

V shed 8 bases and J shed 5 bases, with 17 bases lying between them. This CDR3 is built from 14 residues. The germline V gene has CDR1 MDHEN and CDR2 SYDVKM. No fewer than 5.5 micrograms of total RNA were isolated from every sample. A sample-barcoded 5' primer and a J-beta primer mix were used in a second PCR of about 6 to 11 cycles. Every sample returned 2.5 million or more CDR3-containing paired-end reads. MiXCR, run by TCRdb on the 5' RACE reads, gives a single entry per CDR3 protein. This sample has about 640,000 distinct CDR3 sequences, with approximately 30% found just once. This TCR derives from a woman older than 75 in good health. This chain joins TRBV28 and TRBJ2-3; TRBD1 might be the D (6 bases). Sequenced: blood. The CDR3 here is CASRTYRVGDTQYF. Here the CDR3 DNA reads TGTGCCAGCCGAACTTACAGGGTAGGAGATACGCAGTATTTT.